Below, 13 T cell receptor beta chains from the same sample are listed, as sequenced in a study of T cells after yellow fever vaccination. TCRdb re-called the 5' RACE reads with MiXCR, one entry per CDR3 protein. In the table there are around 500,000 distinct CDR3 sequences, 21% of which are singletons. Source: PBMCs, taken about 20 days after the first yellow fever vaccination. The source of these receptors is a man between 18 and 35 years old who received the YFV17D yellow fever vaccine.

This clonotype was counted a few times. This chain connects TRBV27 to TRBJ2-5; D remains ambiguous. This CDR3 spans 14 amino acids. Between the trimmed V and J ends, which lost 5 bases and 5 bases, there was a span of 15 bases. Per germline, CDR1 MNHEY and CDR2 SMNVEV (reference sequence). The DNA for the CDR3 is TGTGCCAGCAGTGCATCCGGCCAGCTGGAGACCCAGTACTTC. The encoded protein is CASSASGQLETQYF.

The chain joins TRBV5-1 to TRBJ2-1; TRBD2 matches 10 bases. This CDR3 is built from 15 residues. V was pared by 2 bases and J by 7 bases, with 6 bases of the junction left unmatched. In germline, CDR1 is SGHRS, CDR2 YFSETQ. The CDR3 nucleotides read TGCGCCAGCAGCTTAGCGGGGGGGCCATGGAATGAGCAGTTCTTC. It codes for CASSLAGGPWNEQFF.

The CDR3 is CASSQVLNEQFF. DNA for the CDR3: TGTGCCAGCAGCCAAGTTTTGAATGAGCAGTTCTTC. The chain uses TRBV14 and TRBJ2-1; D is unclear. The CDR3 has 12 residues. Germline values: CDR1 SGHDN, CDR2 FVKESK. V was shortened by 1 base and J by 7 bases, with 5 bases between the two germline ends.

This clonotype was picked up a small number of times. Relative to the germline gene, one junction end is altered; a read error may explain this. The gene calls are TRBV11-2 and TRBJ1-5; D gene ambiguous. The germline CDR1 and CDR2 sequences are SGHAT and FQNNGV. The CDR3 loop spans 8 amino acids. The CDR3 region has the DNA TGTGCCAGCAGCCCCCGGCATTTT. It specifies CASSPRHF.

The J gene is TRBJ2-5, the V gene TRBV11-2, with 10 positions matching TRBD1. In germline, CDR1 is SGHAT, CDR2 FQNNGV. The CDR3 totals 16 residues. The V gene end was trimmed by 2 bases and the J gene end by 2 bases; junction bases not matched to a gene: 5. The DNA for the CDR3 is TGTGCCAGCAGCTTATCACCGGGACAGGGGCAAGAGACCCAGTACTTC. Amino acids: CASSLSPGQGQETQYF. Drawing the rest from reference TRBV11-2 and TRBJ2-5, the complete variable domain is EAGVAQSPRYKIIEKRQSVAFWCNPISGHATLYWYQQILGQGPKLLIQFQNNGVVDDSQLPKDRFSAERLKGVDSTLKIQPAKLEDSAVYLCASSLSPGQGQETQYFGPGTRLLVL.

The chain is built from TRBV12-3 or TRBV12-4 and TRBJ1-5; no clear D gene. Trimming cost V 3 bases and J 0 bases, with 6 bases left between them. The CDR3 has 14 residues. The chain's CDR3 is CASSFDSSNQPQHF. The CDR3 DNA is TGTGCCAGCAGTTTTGATAGTAGCAATCAGCCCCAGCATTTT.

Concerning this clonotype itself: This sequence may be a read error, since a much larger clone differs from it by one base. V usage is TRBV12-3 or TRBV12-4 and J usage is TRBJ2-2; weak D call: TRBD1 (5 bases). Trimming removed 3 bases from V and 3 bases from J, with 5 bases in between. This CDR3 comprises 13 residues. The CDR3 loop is CASSFRDTGELFF. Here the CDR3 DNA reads TGTGCCAGCAGTTTCAGGGACACCGGGGAGCTGTTTTTT.

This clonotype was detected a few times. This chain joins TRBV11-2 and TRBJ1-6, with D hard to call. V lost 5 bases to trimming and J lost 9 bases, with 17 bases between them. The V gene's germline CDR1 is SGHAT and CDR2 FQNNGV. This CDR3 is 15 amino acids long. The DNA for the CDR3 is TGTGCCAGCAGCACCCGACCGGGGAGTAGTTCACCCCTCCACTTT. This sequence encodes CASSTRPGSSSPLHF.

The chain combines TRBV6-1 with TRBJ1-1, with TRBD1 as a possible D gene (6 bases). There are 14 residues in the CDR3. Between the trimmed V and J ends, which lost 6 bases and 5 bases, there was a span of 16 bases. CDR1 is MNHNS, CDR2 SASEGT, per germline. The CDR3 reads CASSPQGRKTEAFF. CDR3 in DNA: TGTGCCAGCAGCCCACAGGGAAGGAAGACTGAAGCTTTCTTT.

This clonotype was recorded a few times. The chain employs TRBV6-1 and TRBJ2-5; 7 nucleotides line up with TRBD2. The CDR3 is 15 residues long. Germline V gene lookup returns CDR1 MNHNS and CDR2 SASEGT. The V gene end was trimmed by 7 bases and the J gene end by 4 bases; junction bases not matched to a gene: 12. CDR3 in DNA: TGTGCCAGCACCCCTCCGGGGGGAGGAGGAGAGACCCAGTACTTC. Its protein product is CASTPPGGGGETQYF.

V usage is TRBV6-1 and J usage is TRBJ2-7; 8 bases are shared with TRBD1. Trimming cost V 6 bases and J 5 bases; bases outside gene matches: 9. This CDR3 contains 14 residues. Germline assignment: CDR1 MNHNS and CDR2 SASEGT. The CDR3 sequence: CASSLYRGRDEQYF. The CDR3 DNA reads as TGTGCCAGCAGCCTTTACAGGGGGAGAGACGAGCAGTACTTC.

Here the CDR3 reads CAISGAGSYEQYV. The CDR3 nucleotides are TGTGCCATCAGCGGAGCGGGTTCCTACGAGCAGTACGTC. V gene TRBV10-3 combines with J gene TRBJ2-7, with a possible D match to TRBD2 (6 bases). Trimming took 6 bases from V and 1 from J, leaving 10 bases between them. From germline, CDR1 is ENHRY and CDR2 SYGVKD. The CDR3 has 13 amino acids.

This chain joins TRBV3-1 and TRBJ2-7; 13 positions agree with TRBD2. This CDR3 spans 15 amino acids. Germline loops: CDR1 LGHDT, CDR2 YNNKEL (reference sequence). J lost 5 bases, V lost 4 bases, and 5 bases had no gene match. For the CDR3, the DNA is TGTGCCAGCAGCCGCGGGACTAGCGGGGCGCACGAGCAGTACTTC. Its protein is CASSRGTSGAHEQYF.